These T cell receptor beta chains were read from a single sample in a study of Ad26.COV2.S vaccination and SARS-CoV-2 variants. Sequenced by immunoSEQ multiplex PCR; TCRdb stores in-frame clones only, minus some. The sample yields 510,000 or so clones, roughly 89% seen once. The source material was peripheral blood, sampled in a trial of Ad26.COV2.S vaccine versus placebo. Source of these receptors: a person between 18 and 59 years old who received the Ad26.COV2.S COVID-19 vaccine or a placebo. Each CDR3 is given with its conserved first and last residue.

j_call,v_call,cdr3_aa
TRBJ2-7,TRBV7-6,CASSLVRGEVGEQYF
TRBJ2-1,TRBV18,CASSPPTHNEQFF
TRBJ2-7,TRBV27,CATRRGQTSSYEQYF
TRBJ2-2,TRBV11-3,CASSSRDTGELFF
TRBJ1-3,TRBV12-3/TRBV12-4,CASSASNTIYF
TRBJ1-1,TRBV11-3,CASSSNPNTEAFF
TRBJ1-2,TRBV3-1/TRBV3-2,CASSQDRVQTFGYTF
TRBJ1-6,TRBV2,CASRSGGRDSPLHF
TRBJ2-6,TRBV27,CASGNPSPGGGANVLTF
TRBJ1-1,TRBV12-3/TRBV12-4,CASSITGVTEAFF
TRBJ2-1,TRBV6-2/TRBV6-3,CASSLGFAEFF
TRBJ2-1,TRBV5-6,CASEETGSYNEQFF
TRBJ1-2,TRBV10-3,CAKTGGYTF
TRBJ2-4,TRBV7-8,CASSPRAGWWYF
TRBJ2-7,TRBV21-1,CASSKALCVHEQYF
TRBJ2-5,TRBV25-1,CASSRNRGTETQYF
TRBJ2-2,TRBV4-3,CASSRTTGTNTGELFF